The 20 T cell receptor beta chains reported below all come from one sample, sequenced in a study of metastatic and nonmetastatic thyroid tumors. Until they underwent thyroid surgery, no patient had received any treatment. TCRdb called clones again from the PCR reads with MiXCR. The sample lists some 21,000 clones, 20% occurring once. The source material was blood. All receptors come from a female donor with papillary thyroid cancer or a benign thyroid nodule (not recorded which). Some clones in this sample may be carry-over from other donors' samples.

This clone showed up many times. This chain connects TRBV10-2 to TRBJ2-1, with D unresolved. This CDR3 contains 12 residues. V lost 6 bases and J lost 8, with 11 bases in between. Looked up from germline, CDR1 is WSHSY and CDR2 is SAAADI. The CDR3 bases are TGCGCCAGCAGACCTGCTGCGCATGAGCAGTTCTTC. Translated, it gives CASRPAAHEQFF.

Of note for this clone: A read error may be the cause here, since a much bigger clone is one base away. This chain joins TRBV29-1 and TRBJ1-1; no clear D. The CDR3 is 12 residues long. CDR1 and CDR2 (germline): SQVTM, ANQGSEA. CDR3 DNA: TGCGGCAGCACCGATGGGCAGGCTGAAGCTTTCTTT. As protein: CGSTDGQAEAFF.

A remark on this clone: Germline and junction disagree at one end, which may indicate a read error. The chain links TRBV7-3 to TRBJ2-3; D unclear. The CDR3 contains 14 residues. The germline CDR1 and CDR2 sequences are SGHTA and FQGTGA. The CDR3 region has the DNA TGTGCCAGCATCTCTCGACCCGTTACAGATACTCAGTATTTT. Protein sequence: CASISRPVTDTQYF. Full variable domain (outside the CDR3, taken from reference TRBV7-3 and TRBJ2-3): GAGVSQTPSNKVTEKGKYVELRCDPISGHTALYWYRQSLGQGPEFLIYFQGTGAADDSGLPNDRFFAVRPEGSVSTLKIQRTERGDSAVYLCASISRPVTDTQYFGPGTRLTVL.

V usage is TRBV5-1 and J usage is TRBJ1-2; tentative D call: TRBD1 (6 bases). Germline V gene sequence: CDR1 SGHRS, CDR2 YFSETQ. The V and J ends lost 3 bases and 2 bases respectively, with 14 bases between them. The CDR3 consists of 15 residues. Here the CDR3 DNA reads TGCGCCAGCAGCTCGGTACAGGGTACCAACTATGGCTACACCTTC. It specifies CASSSVQGTNYGYTF.

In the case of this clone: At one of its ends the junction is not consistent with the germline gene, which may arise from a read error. As DNA, the CDR3 is TGTGCCAGCAGCTTGCTGGTTGGCAACACCGGGGATCTGTTTTTT. This encodes CASSLLVGNTGDLFF. The V call is TRBV7-3, the J call TRBJ2-2, with D possibly being TRBD2 (5 bases). CDR3 length: 15 amino acids. Germline CDR1 is SGHTA and CDR2 is FQGTGA.

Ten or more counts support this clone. The CDR3 spells CASSLYRNSYNEQFF. DNA of the CDR3: TGTGCCAGCAGCTTATATAGGAACTCCTACAATGAGCAGTTCTTC. The chain employs TRBV7-8 and TRBJ2-1; D remains ambiguous. The CDR3 has 15 residues. The ends were cut back, 2 bases at V and 0 bases at J, with 8 bases in the middle. Germline loops: CDR1 SGHVS, CDR2 FQNEAQ.

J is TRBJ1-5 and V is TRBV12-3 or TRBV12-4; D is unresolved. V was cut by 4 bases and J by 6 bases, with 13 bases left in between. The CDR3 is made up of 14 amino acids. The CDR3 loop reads CASSSWSPCQPQHF. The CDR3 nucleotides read TGTGCCAGCAGTTCATGGTCCCCGTGTCAGCCCCAGCATTTT.

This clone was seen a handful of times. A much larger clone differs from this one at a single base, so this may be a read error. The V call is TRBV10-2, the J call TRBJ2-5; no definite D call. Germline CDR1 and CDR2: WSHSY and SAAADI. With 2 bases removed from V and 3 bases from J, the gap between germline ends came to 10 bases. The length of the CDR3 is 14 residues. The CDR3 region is CASSEPRLEETQYF. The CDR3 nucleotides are TGCGCCAGCAGTGAGCCCAGACTTGAAGAGACCCAGTACTTC.

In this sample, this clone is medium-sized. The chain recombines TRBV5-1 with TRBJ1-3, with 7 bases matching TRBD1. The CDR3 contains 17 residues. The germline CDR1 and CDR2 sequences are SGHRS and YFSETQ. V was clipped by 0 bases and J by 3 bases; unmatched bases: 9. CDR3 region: CASSLVPGGSFGNTIYF. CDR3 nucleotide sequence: TGCGCCAGCAGCTTGGTTCCAGGGGGATCATTTGGAAACACCATATATTTT.

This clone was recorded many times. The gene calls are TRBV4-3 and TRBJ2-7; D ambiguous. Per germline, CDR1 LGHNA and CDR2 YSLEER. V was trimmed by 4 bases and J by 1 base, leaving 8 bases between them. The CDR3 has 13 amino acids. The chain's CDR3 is CASSLGGSYEQYF. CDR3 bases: TGCGCCAGCAGCCTCGGCGGATCCTACGAGCAGTACTTC.

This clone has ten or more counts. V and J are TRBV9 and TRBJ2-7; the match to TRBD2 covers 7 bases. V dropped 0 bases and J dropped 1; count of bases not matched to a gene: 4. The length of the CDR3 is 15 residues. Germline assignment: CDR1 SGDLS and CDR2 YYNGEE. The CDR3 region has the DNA TGTGCCAGCAGCGTAGCTTCGGGAGGATCCTACGAGCAGTACTTC. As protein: CASSVASGGSYEQYF.

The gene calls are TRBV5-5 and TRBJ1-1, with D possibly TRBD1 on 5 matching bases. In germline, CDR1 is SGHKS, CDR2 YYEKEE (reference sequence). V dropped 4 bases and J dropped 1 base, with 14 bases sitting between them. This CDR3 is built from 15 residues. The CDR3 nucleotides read TGTGCCAGCAGCCCCTTACAGGTATCGAACACTGAAGCTTTCTTT. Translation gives CASSPLQVSNTEAFF.

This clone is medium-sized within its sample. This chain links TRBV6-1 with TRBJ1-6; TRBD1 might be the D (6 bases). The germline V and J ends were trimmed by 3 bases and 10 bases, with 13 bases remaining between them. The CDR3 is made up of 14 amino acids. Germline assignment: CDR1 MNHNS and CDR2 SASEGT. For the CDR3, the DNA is TGTGCCAGCAGTGACTGGGCAGGGGACTCACCCCTCCACTTT. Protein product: CASSDWAGDSPLHF.

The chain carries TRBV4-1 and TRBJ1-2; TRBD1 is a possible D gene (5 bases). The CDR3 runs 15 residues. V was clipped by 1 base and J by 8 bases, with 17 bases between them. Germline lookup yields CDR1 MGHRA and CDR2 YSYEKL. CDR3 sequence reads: CASSQVGTSGIGYTF. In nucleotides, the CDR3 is TGCGCCAGCAGCCAAGTAGGGACCTCCGGGATCGGCTACACCTTC.

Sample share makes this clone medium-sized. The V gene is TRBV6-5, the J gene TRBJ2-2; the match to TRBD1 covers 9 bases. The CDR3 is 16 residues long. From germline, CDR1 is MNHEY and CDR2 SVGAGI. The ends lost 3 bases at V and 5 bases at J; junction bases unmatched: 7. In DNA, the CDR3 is TGTGCCAGCAGTTATCCGGGACAGGGTAGGACCGGGGAGCTGTTTTTT. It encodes CASSYPGQGRTGELFF.

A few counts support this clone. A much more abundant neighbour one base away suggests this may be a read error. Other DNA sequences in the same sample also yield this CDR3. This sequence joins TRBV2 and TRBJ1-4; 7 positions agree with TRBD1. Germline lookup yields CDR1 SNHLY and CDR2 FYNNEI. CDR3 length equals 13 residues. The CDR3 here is CASSADRDEKLFF. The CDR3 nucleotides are TGTGCCAGCAGCGCTGACAGGGATGAAAAATTGTTTTTT.

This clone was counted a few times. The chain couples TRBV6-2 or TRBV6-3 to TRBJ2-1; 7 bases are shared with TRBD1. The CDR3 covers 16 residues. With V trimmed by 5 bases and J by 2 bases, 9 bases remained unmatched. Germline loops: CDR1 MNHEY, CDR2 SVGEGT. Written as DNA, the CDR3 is TGTGCCAGCAGTCCCCCCAGGCAGGGGGCCTACAATGAGCAGTTCTTC. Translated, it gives CASSPPRQGAYNEQFF.

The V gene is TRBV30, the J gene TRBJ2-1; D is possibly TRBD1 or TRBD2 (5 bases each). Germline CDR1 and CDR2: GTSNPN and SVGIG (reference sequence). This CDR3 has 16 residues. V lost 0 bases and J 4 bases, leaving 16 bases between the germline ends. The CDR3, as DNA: TGTGCCTGGAGTGTAGGTTGGGGGAGTGGATACAATGAGCAGTTCTTC. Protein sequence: CAWSVGWGSGYNEQFF.

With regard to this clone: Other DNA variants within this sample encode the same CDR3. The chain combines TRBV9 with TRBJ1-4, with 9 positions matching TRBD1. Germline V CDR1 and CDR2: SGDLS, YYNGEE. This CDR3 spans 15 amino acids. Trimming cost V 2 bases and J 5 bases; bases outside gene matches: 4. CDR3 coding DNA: TGTGCCAGCAGCGTTAGTGGGACAGGGAATGAAAAACTGTTTTTT. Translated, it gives CASSVSGTGNEKLFF.

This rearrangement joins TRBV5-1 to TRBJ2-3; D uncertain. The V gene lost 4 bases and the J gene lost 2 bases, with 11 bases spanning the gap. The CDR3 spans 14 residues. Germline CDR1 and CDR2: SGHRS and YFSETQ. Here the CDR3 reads CASSPGSVTDTQYF. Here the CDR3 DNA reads TGCGCCAGCAGCCCCGGGTCCGTCACAGATACGCAGTATTTT. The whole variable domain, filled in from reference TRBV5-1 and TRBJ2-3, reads KAGVTQTPRYLIKTRGQQVTLSCSPISGHRSVSWYQQTPGQGLQFLFEYFSETQRNKGNFPGRFSGRQFSNSRSEMNVSTLELGDSALYLCASSPGSVTDTQYFGPGTRLTVL.